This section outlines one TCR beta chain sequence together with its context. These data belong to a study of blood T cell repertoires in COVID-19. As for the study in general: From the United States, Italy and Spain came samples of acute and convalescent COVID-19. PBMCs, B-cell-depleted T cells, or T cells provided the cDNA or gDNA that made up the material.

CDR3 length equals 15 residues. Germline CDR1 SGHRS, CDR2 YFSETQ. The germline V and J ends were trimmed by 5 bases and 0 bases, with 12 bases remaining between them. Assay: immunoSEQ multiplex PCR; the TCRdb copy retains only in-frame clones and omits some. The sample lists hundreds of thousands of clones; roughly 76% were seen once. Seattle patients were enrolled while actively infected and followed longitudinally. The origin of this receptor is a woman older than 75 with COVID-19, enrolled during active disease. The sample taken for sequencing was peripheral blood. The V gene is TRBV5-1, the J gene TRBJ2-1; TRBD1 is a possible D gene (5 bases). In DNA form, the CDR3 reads TGCGCCAGCAGATCCCAGGGTAGCTCCTACAATGAGCAGTTCTTC. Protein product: CASRSQGSSYNEQFF.